A single sample gave rise to the 23 T cell receptor beta chains below, sequenced in a study of cytomegalovirus exposure and HLA in healthy donors. Vbeta (60) and Jbeta (13) primers were used in the PCR. Here immunoSEQ multiplex PCR was the method, and the copy in TCRdb shows in-frame clones only, minus some. The repertoire holds 160,000 or so clones, approximately 80% seen once, with roughly 5% in the top ten. The sequenced material came from PBMCs. The receptor source for this set is a woman between 18 and 29 years old in good health and CMV-seropositive.

To note about this clone: One end of the junction is discordant with germline, which a read error may explain. The genes are TRBV11-2 and TRBJ2-7; 9 positions match TRBD1. CDR1 and CDR2 (germline): SGHAT, FQNNGV. This CDR3 has 13 residues. The CDR3 coding sequence is TGTGCCAGCAGCTTAGTGAGGTCGGGACAGGGTATCTTC. It specifies CASSLVRSGQGIF.

This chain uses TRBV7-9 with TRBJ2-2; a possible D gene is TRBD1 (5 bases). Germline assignment: CDR1 SEHNR and CDR2 FQNEAQ (reference sequence). The CDR3 has 15 residues. V lost 5 bases to trimming and J lost 2 bases, with 12 bases between them. This CDR3 reads CASSQMTANTGELFF. The CDR3 DNA sequence: TGTGCCAGCAGCCAAATGACAGCCAACACCGGGGAGCTGTTTTTT.

V usage is TRBV11-2 and J usage is TRBJ2-5; D gene uncertain. CDR1 is SGHAT and CDR2 is FQNNGV in the germline V gene. The germline V and J ends were trimmed by 2 bases and 5 bases, with 12 bases remaining between them. The CDR3 has 14 amino acids. The CDR3 DNA follows: TGTGCCAGCAGCTTAAGCGTAGCTGGGGAGACCCAGTACTTC. It encodes CASSLSVAGETQYF.

The chain is built from TRBV5-4 and TRBJ1-2, with no clear D. Germline V gene data show CDR1 as SGHNT and CDR2 as YYREEE (reference sequence). The CDR3 sequence is 14 residues long. With 0 bases removed from V and 7 bases from J, the gap between germline ends came to 13 bases. CDR3 sequence reads: CASSLVPGLSGYTF. As DNA, the CDR3 is TGTGCCAGCAGCTTGGTTCCGGGTTTAAGTGGCTACACCTTC.

This sequence joins TRBV11-2 and TRBJ2-2; TRBD2 matches at 15 bases. The CDR3 length is 17 residues. V lost 3 bases and J lost 4; bases outside the gene matches: 3. Per germline, CDR1 SGHAT and CDR2 FQNNGV. The CDR3: CASSFGLAGGITGELFF. CDR3 sequence (DNA): TGTGCCAGCAGCTTCGGACTAGCGGGGGGGATCACCGGGGAGCTGTTTTTT.

This rearrangement joins TRBV30 to TRBJ1-1, with TRBD1 as a possible D gene (5 bases). The germline V gene encodes CDR1 GTSNPN and CDR2 SVGIG (reference sequence). This CDR3 has 13 amino acids. The V end was cut by 0 bases, the J end by 12 bases, with 17 bases between. This CDR3 reads CAWSVAGPPFSFF. The CDR3 nucleotides read TGTGCCTGGAGTGTGGCGGGACCCCCGTTCTCTTTCTTT.

In nucleotides, the CDR3 is TGTGCCAGTAGTATAGGGGGGGTTGGCACAGATACGCAGTATTTT. Protein sequence: CASSIGGVGTDTQYF. This chain joins TRBV19 and TRBJ2-3; perhaps TRBD2 as D (6 bases). Germline values: CDR1 LNHDA, CDR2 SQIVND (reference sequence). CDR3 length equals 15 residues. The germline V and J ends were trimmed by 1 base and 1 base, with 9 bases remaining between them.

As concerns this clone: Germline is not matched at one junction end, which may reflect a read error. This sequence joins TRBV11-2 and TRBJ2-3; 9 bases match TRBD2. Germline CDR1 SGHAT, CDR2 FQNNGV. This CDR3 is 13 amino acids long. The CDR3 DNA sequence: TGTGCCAGCAGCTCGACGCGAAAGCGGGGGGTGGATTTT. Translation gives CASSSTRKRGVDF.

V is TRBV6-4 and J is TRBJ1-2; 11 bases line up with TRBD1. The CDR3 consists of 14 residues. The V segment lost 6 bases and the J segment 3 bases; nucleotides outside the gene matches: 3. CDR1 is MRHNA, CDR2 SNTAGT, per germline. As DNA, the CDR3 is TGTGCCAGCAGGAGGGGACAGGGGGACTATGGCTACACCTTC. Amino acid sequence: CASRRGQGDYGYTF.

The V call is TRBV5-4, the J call TRBJ2-3, with 15 bases aligning to TRBD2. Germline trimming cut 0 bases from V and 9 bases from J; bases unmatched to any gene: 14. The CDR3 loop spans 19 amino acids. CDR1 is SGHNT, CDR2 YYREEE, per germline (reference sequence). CDR3 bases: TGTGCCAGCAGCTTGGGGGCTAGGGGGACTAGCGGGGGGCCAGGGACGCAGTATTTT. It translates to CASSLGARGTSGGPGTQYF.

The gene calls are TRBV11-2 and TRBJ2-5; 7 bases are a match to TRBD1. Unmatched junction bases numbered 14, after V lost 5 bases and J lost 5 bases. This CDR3 comprises 16 residues. The V gene's germline CDR1 is SGHAT and CDR2 FQNNGV. The CDR3 nucleotides are TGTGCCAGCAGCCCTGTCGTGGACAGGCAAGGGGAGACCCAGTACTTC. Translating it yields CASSPVVDRQGETQYF. The variable domain in full, completed from reference TRBV11-2 and TRBJ2-5, reads EAGVAQSPRYKIIEKRQSVAFWCNPISGHATLYWYQQILGQGPKLLIQFQNNGVVDDSQLPKDRFSAERLKGVDSTLKIQPAKLEDSAVYLCASSPVVDRQGETQYFGPGTRLLVL.

This chain connects TRBV19 to TRBJ1-5; perhaps TRBD1 as D (5 bases). CDR1 LNHDA and CDR2 SQIVND come from the germline V gene (reference sequence). The V and J ends lost 7 bases and 3 bases respectively, with 16 bases between them. The CDR3 has 15 residues. CDR3 sequence (DNA): TGTGCCAGTAACGGAGACAGTCCCCTCAATCAGCCCCAGCATTTT. The encoded protein is CASNGDSPLNQPQHF.

The chain couples TRBV9 to TRBJ1-4, with D tentatively TRBD1 (5 bases). The V end lost 1 base, the J end lost 5 bases, and 12 bases lay between the germline ends. The CDR3 sequence is 15 residues long. In germline, CDR1 is SGDLS, CDR2 YYNGEE. For the CDR3, the DNA is TGTGCCAGCAGCGTACGTTCAGGGCCGAATGAAAAACTGTTTTTT. This sequence encodes CASSVRSGPNEKLFF.

This clone has just a few counts. The rearrangement links TRBV19 to TRBJ1-5; 9 nucleotides match TRBD1. CDR1 LNHDA and CDR2 SQIVND come from the germline V gene (reference sequence). The CDR3 is made up of 21 amino acids. Germline trimming cut 5 bases from V and 0 bases from J; bases unmatched to any gene: 20. This chain's CDR3 is CASSSSRWGQGKTNSNQPQHF. DNA for the CDR3: TGTGCCAGTAGTTCATCTAGGTGGGGACAGGGTAAGACGAATAGCAATCAGCCCCAGCATTTT.

Only one count was recorded for this clone. J is TRBJ1-3 and V is TRBV5-3, with 9 bases that match TRBD1. TRBV5-3 is recorded as an ORF, its role being uncertain. V lost 5 bases, J lost 4 bases, and 10 bases stayed unmatched. This CDR3 spans 16 amino acids. The CDR3 spells CARSLFNRGPGNTIYF. The CDR3 DNA follows: TGTGCCAGAAGTCTTTTTAACAGGGGGCCAGGAAACACCATATATTTT.

V gene TRBV2 combines with J gene TRBJ2-3, with a possible D match to TRBD2 (6 bases). The CDR3 is 13 residues long. Looked up from germline, CDR1 is SNHLY and CDR2 is FYNNEI. Trimming cost V 4 bases and J 4 bases, with 9 bases left between them. CDR3 loop: CASSGGGADTQYF. The DNA of the CDR3 is TGTGCCAGCAGTGGCGGAGGGGCAGATACGCAGTATTTT.

This clone came up a few times. V gene TRBV5-5 combines with J gene TRBJ2-7; D may be TRBD2 (5 bases). Trimming took off 3 bases at V and 5 bases at J, with 15 bases between the two ends. Germline CDR1 SGHKS, CDR2 YYEKEE (reference sequence). There are 14 residues in the CDR3. The chain's CDR3 is CASSWTPDFNEQYF. As DNA, the CDR3 is TGTGCCAGCAGCTGGACTCCTGATTTTAACGAGCAGTACTTC.

A few counts support this clone. This rearrangement joins TRBV6-1 to TRBJ1-2, with a weak D call TRBD1 (5 bases). Germline V gives CDR1 MNHNS, CDR2 SASEGT. This CDR3 contains 13 residues. V shed 6 bases and J shed 2 bases, with 10 bases lying between them. CDR3 protein: CASRSTANYGYTF. The CDR3 DNA reads TGTGCCAGCAGATCGACAGCGAACTATGGCTACACCTTC.

Concerning this clone: The junction departs from the called germline gene at one end, perhaps through a read error. CDR3 coding DNA: TGTGCTAGCAGCGCCCTCCCGGGGAACACCGGGGAGCTGTTTTTT. Translation gives CASSALPGNTGELFF. This chain links TRBV7-7 with TRBJ2-2; D uncertain. The length of the CDR3 is 15 residues. The germline gives CDR1 SSHAT, CDR2 FNYEAQ (reference sequence).

This chain joins TRBV6-1 and TRBJ2-1, with 11 nucleotides matching TRBD2. Losses at the gene ends were 3 bases for V and 4 bases for J; bases not matched to a gene: 8. The CDR3 has 17 amino acids. Germline CDR1 reads MNHNS; CDR2 reads SASEGT. For the CDR3, the DNA is TGTGCCAGCAGTGAGGGGGTAGCGGGGGGGTTTTACAATGAGCAGTTCTTC. It is translated as CASSEGVAGGFYNEQFF.

V gene TRBV7-9 combines with J gene TRBJ1-4, with 8 bases fitting TRBD1. The germline V gene has CDR1 SEHNR and CDR2 FQNEAQ (reference sequence). V gave up 5 bases and J gave up 3 bases; unmatched junction bases: 8. The CDR3 extends over 16 amino acids. The CDR3: CASSEDRAESNEKLFF. CDR3 in DNA: TGTGCCAGCAGCGAGGACAGGGCCGAGTCTAATGAAAAACTGTTTTTT.

This chain connects TRBV5-4 to TRBJ2-7; 8 bases are a match to TRBD2. The CDR3 consists of 14 residues. V was pared by 1 base and J by 3 bases, with 3 bases of the junction left unmatched. The V gene's germline CDR1 is SGHNT and CDR2 YYREEE (reference sequence). The CDR3 is CASSLRRGDYEQYF. CDR3 DNA sequence: TGTGCCAGCAGCTTGCGGCGGGGGGACTACGAGCAGTACTTC.

J is TRBJ2-1 and V is TRBV14; 13 nucleotides line up with TRBD2. The V gene end was trimmed by 4 bases and the J gene end by 2 bases; junction bases not matched to a gene: 5. The CDR3 sequence is 17 residues long. In germline, CDR1 is SGHDN, CDR2 FVKESK. The CDR3 loop reads CASSRRLAGGPYNEQFF. CDR3 coding DNA: TGTGCCAGCAGCCGTCGACTAGCGGGGGGCCCCTACAATGAGCAGTTCTTC. Looking up the rest from reference TRBV14 and TRBJ2-1 gives the full variable domain: EAGVTQFPSHSVIEKGQTVTLRCDPISGHDNLYWYRRVMGKEIKFLLHFVKESKQDESGMPNNRFLAERTGGTYSTLKVQPAELEDSGVYFCASSRRLAGGPYNEQFFGPGTRLTVL.